Presented here are 7 T cell receptor beta chains from one specimen sequenced in a study of lymphopenia after photon versus proton radiotherapy. Sequencing was performed with immunoSEQ multiplex PCR; in TCRdb, only in-frame clones are kept and a portion is missing. This sample has roughly 76,000 clones, with roughly 90% found just once. The sample here was peripheral blood, taken from a patient treated with photon-based radiotherapy. The source of these receptors is a woman aged 40 to 50 with cholangiocarcinoma.

This clone was recorded once. This rearrangement joins TRBV6-1 to TRBJ2-4; D is perhaps TRBD1 (7 bases). The germline CDR1 and CDR2 sequences are MNHNS and SASEGT. V was clipped by 2 bases and J by 0 bases, with 20 bases between them. This CDR3 is built from 19 residues. The CDR3 loop is CASSERRGTVDLAKNIQYF. Here the CDR3 DNA reads TGTGCCAGCAGTGAAAGGAGGGGGACAGTGGACCTAGCCAAAAACATTCAGTACTTC.

With regard to this clone: In the same sample, other DNA sequences code for this CDR3. The rearrangement links TRBV7-9 to TRBJ1-1; possible D gene TRBD1, 5 bases. CDR3 length equals 13 residues. V was clipped by 2 bases and J by 1 base, with 5 bases between them. Germline CDR1 is SEHNR and CDR2 is FQNEAQ (reference sequence). The CDR3 sequence is CASSLQGNTEAFF. In DNA form, the CDR3 reads TGTGCCAGCAGCTTACAGGGGAACACTGAAGCTTTCTTT.

The chain carries TRBV28 and TRBJ1-6; D not resolved. The CDR3 extends over 13 amino acids. The germline V and J ends were trimmed by 5 bases and 7 bases, with 9 bases remaining between them. The germline CDR1 and CDR2 sequences are MDHEN and SYDVKM. The CDR3 reads CASSPKPNSPLHF. The CDR3, as DNA: TGTGCCAGCAGTCCAAAGCCCAATTCACCCCTCCACTTT.

This rearrangement joins TRBV11-2 to TRBJ1-2; 8 nucleotides match TRBD1. V was pared by 5 bases and J by 7 bases, with 9 bases of the junction left unmatched. This CDR3 has 14 amino acids. The germline V gene encodes CDR1 SGHAT and CDR2 FQNNGV. The CDR3 DNA follows: TGTGCCAGCAGCGCAGACAGGGGTAATGGTGGCTACACCTTC. Encoded protein: CASSADRGNGGYTF.

This clone appeared a single time. The chain recombines TRBV5-1 with TRBJ2-1; D possibly corresponds to TRBD1 (6 bases). The CDR3 contains 16 residues. CDR1 is SGHRS, CDR2 YFSETQ, per germline. The germline V and J ends were trimmed by 0 bases and 1 base, with 11 bases remaining between them. The CDR3 is CASSLVSGVSYNEQFF. The CDR3 DNA follows: TGCGCCAGCAGCTTGGTTTCAGGGGTATCCTACAATGAGCAGTTCTTC.

The V call is TRBV5-6, the J call TRBJ2-3; the D call may be TRBD1 or TRBD2 (6 bases each). This CDR3 has 16 amino acids. Trimming removed 0 bases from V and 4 bases from J, with 15 bases in between. Germline CDR1 is SGHDT and CDR2 is YYEEEE. The CDR3 DNA reads as TGTGCCAGCAGCTTGGCCCGGGGGCAAGGTCCAGATACGCAGTATTTT. It specifies CASSLARGQGPDTQYF. The variable domain in full, completed from reference TRBV5-6 and TRBJ2-3, reads DAGVTQSPTHLIKTRGQQVTLRCSPKSGHDTVSWYQQALGQGPQFIFQYYEEEERQRGNFPDRFSGHQFPNYSSELNVNALLLGDSALYLCASSLARGQGPDTQYFGPGTRLTVL.

The chain joins TRBV4-3 to TRBJ2-3; possibly TRBD1 for D (6 bases). V was pared by 6 bases and J by 1 base, with 20 bases between. The CDR3 has 17 residues. The germline V gene has CDR1 LGHNA and CDR2 YSLEER. The CDR3 DNA sequence: TGCGCCAGCAGTCCAAGAACGGACAGCCAAGGCACAGATACGCAGTATTTT. Translation gives CASSPRTDSQGTDTQYF.